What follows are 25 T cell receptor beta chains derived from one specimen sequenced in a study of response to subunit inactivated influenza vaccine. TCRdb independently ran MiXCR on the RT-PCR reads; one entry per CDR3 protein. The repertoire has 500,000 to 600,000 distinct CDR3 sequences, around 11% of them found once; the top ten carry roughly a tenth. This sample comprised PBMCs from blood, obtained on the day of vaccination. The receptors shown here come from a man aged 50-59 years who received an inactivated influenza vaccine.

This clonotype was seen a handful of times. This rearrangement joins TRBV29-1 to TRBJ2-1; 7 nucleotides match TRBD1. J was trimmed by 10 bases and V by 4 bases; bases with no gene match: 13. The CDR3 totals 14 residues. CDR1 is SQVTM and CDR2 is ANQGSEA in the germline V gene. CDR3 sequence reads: CSVGSGTELSEQFF. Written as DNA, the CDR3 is TGCAGCGTTGGCTCCGGGACAGAGCTATCCGAGCAGTTCTTC.

The CDR3 spells CASSHQSSNQPQHF. CDR3 DNA: TGTGCCAGCAGTCATCAATCTAGCAATCAGCCCCAGCATTTT. The genes are TRBV16 and TRBJ1-5; D not resolved. This CDR3 has 14 amino acids. Looked up from germline, CDR1 is KGHSY and CDR2 is FQNENV. Deletions cut 6 bases from V and 0 bases from J, with 9 bases between.

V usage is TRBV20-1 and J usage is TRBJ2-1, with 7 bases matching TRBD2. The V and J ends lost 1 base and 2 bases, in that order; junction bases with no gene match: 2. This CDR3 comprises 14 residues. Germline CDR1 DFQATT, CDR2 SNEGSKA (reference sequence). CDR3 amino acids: CSARVAGAYNEQFF. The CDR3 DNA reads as TGCAGTGCTAGAGTGGCGGGAGCCTACAATGAGCAGTTCTTC.

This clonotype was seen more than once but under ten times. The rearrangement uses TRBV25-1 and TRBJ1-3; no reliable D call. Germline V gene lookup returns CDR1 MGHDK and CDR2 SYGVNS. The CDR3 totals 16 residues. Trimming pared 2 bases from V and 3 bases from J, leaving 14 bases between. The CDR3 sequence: CASSELTTAYGNTIYF. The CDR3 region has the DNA TGTGCCAGCAGTGAACTAACTACCGCCTATGGAAACACCATATATTTT. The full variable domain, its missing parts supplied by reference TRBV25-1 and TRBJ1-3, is EADIYQTPRYLVIGTGKKITLECSQTMGHDKMYWYQQDPGMELHLIHYSYGVNSTEKGDLSSESTVSRIRTEHFPLTLESARPSHTSQYLCASSELTTAYGNTIYFGEGSWLTVV.

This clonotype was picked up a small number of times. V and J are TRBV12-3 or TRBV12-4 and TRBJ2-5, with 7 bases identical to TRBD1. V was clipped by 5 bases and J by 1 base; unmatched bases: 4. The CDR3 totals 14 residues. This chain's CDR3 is CASSHGTVQETQYF. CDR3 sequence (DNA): TGTGCCAGCAGTCACGGGACAGTCCAAGAGACCCAGTACTTC.

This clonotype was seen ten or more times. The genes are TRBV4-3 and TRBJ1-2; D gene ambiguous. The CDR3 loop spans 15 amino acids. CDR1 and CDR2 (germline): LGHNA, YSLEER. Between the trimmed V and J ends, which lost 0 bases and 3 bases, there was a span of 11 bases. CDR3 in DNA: TGCGCCAGCAGCCAAGATAGCGGCCGGGACTATGGCTACACCTTC. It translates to CASSQDSGRDYGYTF.

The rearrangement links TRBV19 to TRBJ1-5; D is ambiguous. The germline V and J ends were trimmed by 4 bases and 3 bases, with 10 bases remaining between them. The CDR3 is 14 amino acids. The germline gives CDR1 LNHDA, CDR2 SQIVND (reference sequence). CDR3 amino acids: CASSNRALNQPQHF. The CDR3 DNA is TGTGCCAGTAGTAACCGGGCCCTCAATCAGCCCCAGCATTTT.

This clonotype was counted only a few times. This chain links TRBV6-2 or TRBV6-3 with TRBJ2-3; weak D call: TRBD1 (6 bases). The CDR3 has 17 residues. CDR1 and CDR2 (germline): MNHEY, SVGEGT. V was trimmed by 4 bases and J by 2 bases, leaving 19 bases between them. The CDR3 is CASSSGQPEPDTDTQYF. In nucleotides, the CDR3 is TGTGCCAGCAGTTCTGGACAGCCAGAACCGGACACAGATACGCAGTATTTT.

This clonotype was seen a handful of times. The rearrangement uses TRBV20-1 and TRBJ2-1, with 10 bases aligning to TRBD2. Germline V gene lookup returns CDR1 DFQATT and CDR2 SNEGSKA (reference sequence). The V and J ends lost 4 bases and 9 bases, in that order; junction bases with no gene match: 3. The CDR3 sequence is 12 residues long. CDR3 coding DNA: TGCAGTGCTAAGCGGGGGGGGGGTGAGCAGTTCTTC. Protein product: CSAKRGGGEQFF.

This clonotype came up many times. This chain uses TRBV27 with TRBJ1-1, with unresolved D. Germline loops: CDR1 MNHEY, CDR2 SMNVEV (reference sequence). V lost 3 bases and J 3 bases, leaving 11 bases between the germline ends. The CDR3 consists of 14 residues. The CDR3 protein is CASSFAGRHTEAFF. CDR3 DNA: TGTGCCAGCAGTTTTGCTGGCCGCCACACTGAAGCTTTCTTT.

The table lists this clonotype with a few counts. CDR3 amino acids: CASSWTWRRVDGYTF. The CDR3 bases are TGCGCCAGCAGCTGGACCTGGCGGAGGGTCGATGGCTACACCTTC. The rearrangement links TRBV5-1 to TRBJ1-2, with D unclear. CDR1 is SGHRS and CDR2 is YFSETQ in the germline V gene. This CDR3 has 15 amino acids. The V and J ends lost 3 bases and 6 bases respectively, with 18 bases between them.

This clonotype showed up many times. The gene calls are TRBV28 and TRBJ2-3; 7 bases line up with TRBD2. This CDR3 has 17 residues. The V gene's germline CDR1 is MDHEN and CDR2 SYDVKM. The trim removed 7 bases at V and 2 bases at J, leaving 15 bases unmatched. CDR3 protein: CASTPSGLADITDTQYF. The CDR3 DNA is TGTGCCAGCACTCCAAGCGGGCTAGCGGATATCACAGATACGCAGTATTTT. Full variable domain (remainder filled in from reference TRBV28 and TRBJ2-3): DVKVTQSSRYLVKRTGEKVFLECVQDMDHENMFWYRQDPGLGLRLIYFSYDVKMKEKGDIPEGYSVSREKKERFSLILESASTNQTSMYLCASTPSGLADITDTQYFGPGTRLTVL.

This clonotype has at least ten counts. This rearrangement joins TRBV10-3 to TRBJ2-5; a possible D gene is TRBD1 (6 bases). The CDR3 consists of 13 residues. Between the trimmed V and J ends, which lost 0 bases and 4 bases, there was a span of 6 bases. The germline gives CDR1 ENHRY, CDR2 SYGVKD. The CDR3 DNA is TGTGCCATCAGTGAGTCCAGGGGAGAGACCCAGTACTTC. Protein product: CAISESRGETQYF.

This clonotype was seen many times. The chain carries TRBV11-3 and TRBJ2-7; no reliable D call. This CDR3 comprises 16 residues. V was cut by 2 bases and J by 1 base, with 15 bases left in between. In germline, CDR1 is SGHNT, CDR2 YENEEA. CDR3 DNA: TGTGCCAGCAGCTTACTGAAGCGTCACTCTTCCTACGAGCAGTACTTC. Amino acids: CASSLLKRHSSYEQYF.

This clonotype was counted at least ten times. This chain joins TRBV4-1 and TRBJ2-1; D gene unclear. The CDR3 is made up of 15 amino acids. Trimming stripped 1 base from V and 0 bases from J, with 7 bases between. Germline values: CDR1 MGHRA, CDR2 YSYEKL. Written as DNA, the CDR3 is TGCGCCAGCAGCCAAGCCTGGGACTCCTACAATGAGCAGTTCTTC. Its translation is CASSQAWDSYNEQFF.

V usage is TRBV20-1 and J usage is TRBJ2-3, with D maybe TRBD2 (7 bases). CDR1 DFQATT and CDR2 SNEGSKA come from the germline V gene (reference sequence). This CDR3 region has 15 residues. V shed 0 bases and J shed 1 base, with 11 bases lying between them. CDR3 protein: CSARDGGGGTDTQYF. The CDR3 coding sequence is TGCAGTGCTAGAGACGGAGGGGGGGGCACAGATACGCAGTATTTT.

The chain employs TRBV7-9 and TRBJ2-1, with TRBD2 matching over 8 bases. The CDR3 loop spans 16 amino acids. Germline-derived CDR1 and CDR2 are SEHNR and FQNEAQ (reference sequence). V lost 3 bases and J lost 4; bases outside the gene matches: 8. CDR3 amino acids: CASSFSSAGAYNEQFF. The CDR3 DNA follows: TGTGCCAGCAGCTTTTCTTCAGCGGGAGCATACAATGAGCAGTTCTTC.

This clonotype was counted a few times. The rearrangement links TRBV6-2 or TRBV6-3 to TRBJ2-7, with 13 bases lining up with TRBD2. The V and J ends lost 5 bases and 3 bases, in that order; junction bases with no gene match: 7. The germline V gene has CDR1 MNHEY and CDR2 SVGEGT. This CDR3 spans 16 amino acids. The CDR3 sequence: CASSRRWTSGSYEQYF. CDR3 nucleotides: TGTGCCAGCAGTAGACGTTGGACTAGCGGGAGCTACGAGCAGTACTTC.

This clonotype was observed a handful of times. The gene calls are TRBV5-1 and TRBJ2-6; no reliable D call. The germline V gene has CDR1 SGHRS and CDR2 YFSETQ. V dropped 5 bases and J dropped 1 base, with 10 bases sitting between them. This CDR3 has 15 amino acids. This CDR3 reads CASSPVVSGANVLTF. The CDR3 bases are TGCGCCAGCAGTCCAGTAGTTTCTGGGGCCAACGTCCTGACTTTC.

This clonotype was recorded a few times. The CDR3 here is CSVDGGLTGELFF. Here the CDR3 DNA reads TGCAGCGTTGACGGGGGGCTCACCGGGGAGCTGTTTTTT. This sequence joins TRBV29-1 and TRBJ2-2, with D perhaps matching TRBD2 (7 bases). V dropped 3 bases and J dropped 4 bases, with 9 bases sitting between them. From germline, CDR1 is SQVTM and CDR2 ANQGSEA. The CDR3 is 13 residues long.

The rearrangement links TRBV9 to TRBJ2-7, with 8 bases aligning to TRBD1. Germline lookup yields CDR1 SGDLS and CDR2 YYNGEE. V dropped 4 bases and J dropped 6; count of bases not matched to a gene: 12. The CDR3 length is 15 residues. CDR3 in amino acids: CASSPRDRSGSEQYF. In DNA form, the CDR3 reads TGTGCCAGCAGCCCTCGGGACAGGTCGGGGTCCGAGCAGTACTTC.

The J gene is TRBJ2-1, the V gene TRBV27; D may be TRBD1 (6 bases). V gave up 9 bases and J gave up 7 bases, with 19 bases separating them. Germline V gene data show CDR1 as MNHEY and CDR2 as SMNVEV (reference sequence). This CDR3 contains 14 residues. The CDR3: CASSRQDTLNEQFF. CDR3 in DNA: TGTGCCAGTAGCCGACAGGACACATTGAATGAGCAGTTCTTC.

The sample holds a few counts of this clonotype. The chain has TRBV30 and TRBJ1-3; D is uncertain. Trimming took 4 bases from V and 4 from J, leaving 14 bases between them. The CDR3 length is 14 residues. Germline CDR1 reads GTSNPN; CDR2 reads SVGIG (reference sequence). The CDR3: CAWTVVSAGNTIYF. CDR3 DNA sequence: TGTGCCTGGACGGTGGTCTCGGCGGGAAACACCATATATTTT.

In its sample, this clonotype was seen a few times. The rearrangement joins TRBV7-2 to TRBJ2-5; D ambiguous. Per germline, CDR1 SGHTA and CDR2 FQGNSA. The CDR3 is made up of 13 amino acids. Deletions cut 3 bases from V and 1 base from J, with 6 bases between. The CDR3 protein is CASSFDPQETQYF. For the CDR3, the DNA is TGTGCCAGCAGCTTCGACCCCCAAGAGACCCAGTACTTC.

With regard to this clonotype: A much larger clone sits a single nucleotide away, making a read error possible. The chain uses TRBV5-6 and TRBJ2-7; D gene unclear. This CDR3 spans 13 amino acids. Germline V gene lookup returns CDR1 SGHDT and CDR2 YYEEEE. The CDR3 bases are TGTGCCAGCAGCTTGGTGGCGGCTTACGAGAAGTACTTC. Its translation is CASSLVAAYEKYF.